This TCR beta chain was sequenced during a study of human T cells and chemical hapten exposure. At least ten counts were recorded for this clonotype. TCRdb fed the 5' RACE reads into MiXCR, producing one record per CDR3 protein. The sample shows 130,000 or so distinct CDR3 sequences, roughly 4% of them seen only once. The germline V gene has CDR1 SEHNR and CDR2 FQNEAQ (reference sequence). The CDR3 runs 13 residues. V lost 5 bases, J lost 6 bases, and 13 bases lay in between. The authors extracted total RNA from unfractionated whole blood. This chain joins TRBV7-9 and TRBJ1-1; TRBD1 might be the D (5 bases). This clonotype was obtained from a female donor in good health. The CDR3: CASSQRGRSEAFF. CDR3 coding DNA: TGTGCCAGCAGCCAAAGGGGTCGGTCTGAAGCTTTCTTT.